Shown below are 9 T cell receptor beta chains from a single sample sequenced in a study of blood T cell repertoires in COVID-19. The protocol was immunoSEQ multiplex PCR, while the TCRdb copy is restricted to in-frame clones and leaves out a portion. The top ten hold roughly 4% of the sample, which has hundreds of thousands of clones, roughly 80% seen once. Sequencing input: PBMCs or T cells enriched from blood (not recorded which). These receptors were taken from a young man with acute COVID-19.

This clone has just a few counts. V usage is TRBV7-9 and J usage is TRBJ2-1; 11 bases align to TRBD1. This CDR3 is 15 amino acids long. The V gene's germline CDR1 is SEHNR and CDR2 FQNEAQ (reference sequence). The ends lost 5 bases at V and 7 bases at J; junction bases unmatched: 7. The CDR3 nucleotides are TGTGCCAGCAGCATAACCGGGACAGGGGGAAATGAGCAGTTCTTC. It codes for CASSITGTGGNEQFF.

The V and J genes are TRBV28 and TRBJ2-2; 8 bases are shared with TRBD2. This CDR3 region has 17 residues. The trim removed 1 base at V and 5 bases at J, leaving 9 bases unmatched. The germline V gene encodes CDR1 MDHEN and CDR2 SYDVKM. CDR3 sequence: CASSLSHAAGETGELFF. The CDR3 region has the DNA TGTGCCAGCAGTTTATCTCACGCAGCGGGAGAAACCGGGGAGCTGTTTTTT.

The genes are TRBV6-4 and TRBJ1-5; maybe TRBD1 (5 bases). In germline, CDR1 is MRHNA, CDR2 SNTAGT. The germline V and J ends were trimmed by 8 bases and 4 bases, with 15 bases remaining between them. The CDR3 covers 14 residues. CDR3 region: CASGPGGGNQPQHF. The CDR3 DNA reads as TGTGCCAGCGGTCCTGGGGGGGGGAATCAGCCCCAGCATTTT.

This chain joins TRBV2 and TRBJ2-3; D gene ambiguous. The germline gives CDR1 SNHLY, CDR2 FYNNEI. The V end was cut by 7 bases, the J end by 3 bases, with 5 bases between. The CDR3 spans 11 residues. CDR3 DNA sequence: TGTGCCAGCACCTTGACAGATACGCAGTATTTT. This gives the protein CASTLTDTQYF.

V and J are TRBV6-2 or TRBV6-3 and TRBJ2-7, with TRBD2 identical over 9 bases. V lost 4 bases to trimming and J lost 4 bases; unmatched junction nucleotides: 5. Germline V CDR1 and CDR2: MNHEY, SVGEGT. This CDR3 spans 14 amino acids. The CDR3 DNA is TGTGCCAGCAGTTTGCGGGAGGGGATTTACGAGCAGTACGTC. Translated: CASSLREGIYEQYV.

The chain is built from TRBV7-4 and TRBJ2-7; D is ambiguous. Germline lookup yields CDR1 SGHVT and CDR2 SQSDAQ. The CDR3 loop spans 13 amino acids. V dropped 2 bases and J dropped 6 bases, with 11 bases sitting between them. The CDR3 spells CASSLRLEVEQYV. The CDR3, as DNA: TGTGCCAGCAGCTTACGACTTGAGGTCGAGCAGTACGTC.

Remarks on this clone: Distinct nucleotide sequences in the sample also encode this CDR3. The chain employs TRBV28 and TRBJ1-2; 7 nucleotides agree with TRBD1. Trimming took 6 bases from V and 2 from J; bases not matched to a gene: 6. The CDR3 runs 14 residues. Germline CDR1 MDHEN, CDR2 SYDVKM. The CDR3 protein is CASSSGGTNYGYTF. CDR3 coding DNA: TGTGCCAGCAGCTCAGGGGGAACGAACTATGGCTACACCTTC.

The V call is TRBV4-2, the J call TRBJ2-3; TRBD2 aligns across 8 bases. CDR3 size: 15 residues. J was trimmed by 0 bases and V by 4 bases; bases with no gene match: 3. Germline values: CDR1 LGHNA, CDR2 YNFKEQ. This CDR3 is CASSLTSVSTDTQYF. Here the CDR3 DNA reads TGTGCCAGCAGCCTGACTAGCGTGAGCACAGATACGCAGTATTTT.

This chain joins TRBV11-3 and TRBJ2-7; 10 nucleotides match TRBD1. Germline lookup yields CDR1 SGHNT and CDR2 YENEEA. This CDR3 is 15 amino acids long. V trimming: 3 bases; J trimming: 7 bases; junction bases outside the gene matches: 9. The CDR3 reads CASSFGGTGDNEQYV. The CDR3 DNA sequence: TGTGCCAGCAGCTTCGGCGGGACAGGGGACAATGAGCAGTACGTC.